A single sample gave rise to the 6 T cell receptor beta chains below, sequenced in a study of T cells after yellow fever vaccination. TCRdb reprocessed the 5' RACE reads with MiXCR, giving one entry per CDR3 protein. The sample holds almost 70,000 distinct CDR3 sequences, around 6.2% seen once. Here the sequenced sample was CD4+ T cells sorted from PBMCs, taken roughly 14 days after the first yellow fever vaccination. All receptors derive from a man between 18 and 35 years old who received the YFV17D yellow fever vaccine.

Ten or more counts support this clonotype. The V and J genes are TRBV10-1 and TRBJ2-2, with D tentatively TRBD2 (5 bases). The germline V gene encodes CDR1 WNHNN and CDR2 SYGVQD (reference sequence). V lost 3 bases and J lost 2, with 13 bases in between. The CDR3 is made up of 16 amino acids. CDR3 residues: CASSDVGVGNTGELFF. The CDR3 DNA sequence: TGCGCCAGCAGTGATGTCGGGGTAGGAAACACCGGGGAGCTGTTTTTT.

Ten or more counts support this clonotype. DNA of the CDR3: TGCGCCAGCAGCCCAGTACAGGGGGCGCCGGATTACGAGCAGTACTTC. This translates into CASSPVQGAPDYEQYF. This chain uses TRBV5-1 with TRBJ2-7; 9 bases match TRBD1. Germline V gives CDR1 SGHRS, CDR2 YFSETQ. There are 16 residues in the CDR3. The junction had 12 bases not matched to a gene; V was cut back by 4 bases and J by 4 bases.

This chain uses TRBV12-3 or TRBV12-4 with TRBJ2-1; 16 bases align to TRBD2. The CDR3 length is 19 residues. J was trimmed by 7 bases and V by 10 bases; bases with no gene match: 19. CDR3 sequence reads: CAICLGAGTSGGAGNEQFF. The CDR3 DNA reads TGTGCCATCTGTTTAGGAGCCGGGACTAGCGGGGGGGCCGGTAATGAGCAGTTCTTC.

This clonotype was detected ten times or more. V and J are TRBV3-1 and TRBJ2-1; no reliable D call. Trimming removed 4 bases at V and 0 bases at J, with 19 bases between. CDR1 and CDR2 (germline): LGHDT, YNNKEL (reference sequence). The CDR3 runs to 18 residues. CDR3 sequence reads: CASSPTEGFLSSYNEQFF. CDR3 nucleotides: TGTGCCAGCAGCCCCACGGAAGGGTTCCTCAGCTCCTACAATGAGCAGTTCTTC.

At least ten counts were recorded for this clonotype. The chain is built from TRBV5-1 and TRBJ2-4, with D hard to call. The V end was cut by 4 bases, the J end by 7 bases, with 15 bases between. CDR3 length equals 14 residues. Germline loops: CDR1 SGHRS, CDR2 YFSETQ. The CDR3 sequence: CASSTLGPENIQYF. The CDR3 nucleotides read TGCGCCAGCAGCACCCTCGGACCGGAGAACATTCAGTACTTC.

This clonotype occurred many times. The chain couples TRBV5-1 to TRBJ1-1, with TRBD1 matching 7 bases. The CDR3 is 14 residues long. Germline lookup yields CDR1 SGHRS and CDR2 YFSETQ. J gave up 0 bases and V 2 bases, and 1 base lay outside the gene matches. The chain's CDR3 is CASSLQGMNTEAFF. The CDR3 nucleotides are TGCGCCAGCAGCTTACAGGGGATGAACACTGAAGCTTTCTTT.